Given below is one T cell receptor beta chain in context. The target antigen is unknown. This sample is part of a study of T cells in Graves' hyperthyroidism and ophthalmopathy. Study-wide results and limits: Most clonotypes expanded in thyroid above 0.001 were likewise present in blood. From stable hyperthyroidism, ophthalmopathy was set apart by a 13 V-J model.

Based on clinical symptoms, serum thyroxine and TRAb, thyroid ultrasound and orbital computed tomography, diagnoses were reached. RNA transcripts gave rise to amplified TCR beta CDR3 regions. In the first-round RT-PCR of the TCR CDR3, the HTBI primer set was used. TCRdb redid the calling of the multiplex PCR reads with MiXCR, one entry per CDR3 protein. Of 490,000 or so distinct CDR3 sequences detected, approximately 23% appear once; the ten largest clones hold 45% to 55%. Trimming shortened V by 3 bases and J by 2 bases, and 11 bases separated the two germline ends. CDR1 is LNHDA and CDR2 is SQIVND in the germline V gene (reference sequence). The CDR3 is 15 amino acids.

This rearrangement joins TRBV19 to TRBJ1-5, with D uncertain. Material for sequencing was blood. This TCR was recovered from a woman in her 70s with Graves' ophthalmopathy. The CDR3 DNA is TGTGCCAGTAGTATGAGGCTGGCGGGCAATCAGCCCCAGCATTTT. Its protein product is CASSMRLAGNQPQHF.